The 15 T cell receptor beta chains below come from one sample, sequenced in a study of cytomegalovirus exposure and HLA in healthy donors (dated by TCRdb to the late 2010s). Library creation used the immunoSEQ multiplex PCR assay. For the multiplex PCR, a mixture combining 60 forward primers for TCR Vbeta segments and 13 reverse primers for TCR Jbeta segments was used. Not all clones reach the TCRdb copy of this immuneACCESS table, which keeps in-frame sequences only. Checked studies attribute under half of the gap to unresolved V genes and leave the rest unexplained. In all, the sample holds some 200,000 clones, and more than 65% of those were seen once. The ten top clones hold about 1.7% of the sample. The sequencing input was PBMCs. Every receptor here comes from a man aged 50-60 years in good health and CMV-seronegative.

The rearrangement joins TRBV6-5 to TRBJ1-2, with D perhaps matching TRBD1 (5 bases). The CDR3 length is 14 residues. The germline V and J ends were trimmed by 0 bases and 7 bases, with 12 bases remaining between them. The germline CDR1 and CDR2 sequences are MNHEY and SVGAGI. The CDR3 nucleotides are TGTGCCAGCAGTTACTCGAGCAGGGCGGTTGGCTACACCTTC. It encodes CASSYSSRAVGYTF.

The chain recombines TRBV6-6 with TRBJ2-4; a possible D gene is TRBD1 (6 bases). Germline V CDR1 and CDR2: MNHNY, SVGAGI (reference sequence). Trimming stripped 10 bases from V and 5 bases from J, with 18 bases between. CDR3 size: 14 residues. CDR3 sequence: CATAKDRSQNIQYF. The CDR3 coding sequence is TGTGCCACCGCGAAAGACAGGAGCCAAAACATTCAGTACTTC.

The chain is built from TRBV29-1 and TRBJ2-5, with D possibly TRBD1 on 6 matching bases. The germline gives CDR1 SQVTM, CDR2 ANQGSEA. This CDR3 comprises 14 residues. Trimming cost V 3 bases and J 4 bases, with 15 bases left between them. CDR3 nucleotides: TGCAGCGTTGAGTCAGGGGCCGGGCGAGAGACCCAGTACTTC. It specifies CSVESGAGRETQYF.

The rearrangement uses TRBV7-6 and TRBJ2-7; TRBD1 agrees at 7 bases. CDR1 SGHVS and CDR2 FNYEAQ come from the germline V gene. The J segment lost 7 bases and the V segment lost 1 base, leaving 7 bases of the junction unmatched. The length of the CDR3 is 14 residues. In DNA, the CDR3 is TGTGCCAGCAGCTTAGGGAAGGGGGCCGGGGAGCAGTACTTC. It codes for CASSLGKGAGEQYF.

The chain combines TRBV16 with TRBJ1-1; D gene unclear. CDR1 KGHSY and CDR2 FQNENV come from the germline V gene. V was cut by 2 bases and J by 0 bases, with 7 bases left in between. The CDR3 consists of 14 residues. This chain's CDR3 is CASSQGHLNTEAFF. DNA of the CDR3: TGTGCCAGCAGCCAAGGGCATCTGAACACTGAAGCTTTCTTT.

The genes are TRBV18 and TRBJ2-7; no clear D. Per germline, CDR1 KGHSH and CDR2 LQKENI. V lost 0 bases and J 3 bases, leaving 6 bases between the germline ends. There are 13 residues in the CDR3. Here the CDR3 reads CASSPPSIYEQYF. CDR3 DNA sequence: TGTGCCAGCTCACCACCGAGCATCTACGAGCAGTACTTC.

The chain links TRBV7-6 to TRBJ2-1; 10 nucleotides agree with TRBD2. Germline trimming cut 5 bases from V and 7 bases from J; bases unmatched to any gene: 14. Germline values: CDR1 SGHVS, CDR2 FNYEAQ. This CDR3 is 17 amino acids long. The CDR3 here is CASSTRESGRARNEQFF. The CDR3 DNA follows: TGTGCCAGCAGCACCCGGGAGAGCGGGAGGGCTAGGAATGAGCAGTTCTTC. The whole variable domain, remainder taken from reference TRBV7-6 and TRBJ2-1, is GAGVSQSPRYKVTKRGQDVALRCDPISGHVSLYWYRQALGQGPEFLTYFNYEAQQDKSGLPNDRFSAERPEGSISTLTIQRTEQRDSAMYRCASSTRESGRARNEQFFGPGTRLTVL.

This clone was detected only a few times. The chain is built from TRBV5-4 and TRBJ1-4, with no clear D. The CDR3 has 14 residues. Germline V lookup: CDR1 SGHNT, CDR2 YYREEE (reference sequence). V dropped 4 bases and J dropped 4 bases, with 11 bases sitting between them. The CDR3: CASSPSGFNEKLFF. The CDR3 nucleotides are TGTGCCAGCAGCCCTAGCGGTTTTAATGAAAAACTGTTTTTT.

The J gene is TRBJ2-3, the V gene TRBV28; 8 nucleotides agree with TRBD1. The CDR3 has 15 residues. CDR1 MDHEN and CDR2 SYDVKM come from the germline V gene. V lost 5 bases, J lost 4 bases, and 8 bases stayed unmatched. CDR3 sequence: CASSPRTGFSDTQYF. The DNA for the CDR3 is TGTGCCAGCAGTCCTAGGACAGGGTTTTCAGATACGCAGTATTTT. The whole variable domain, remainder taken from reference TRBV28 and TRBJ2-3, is DVKVTQSSRYLVKRTGEKVFLECVQDMDHENMFWYRQDPGLGLRLIYFSYDVKMKEKGDIPEGYSVSREKKERFSLILESASTNQTSMYLCASSPRTGFSDTQYFGPGTRLTVL.

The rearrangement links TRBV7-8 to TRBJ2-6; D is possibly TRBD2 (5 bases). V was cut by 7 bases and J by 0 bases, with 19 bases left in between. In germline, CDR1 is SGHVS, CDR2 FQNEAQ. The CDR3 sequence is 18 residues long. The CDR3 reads CASTLGISGISGANVLTF. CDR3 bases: TGTGCCAGCACCTTGGGAATCTCGGGAATCTCTGGGGCCAACGTCCTGACTTTC.

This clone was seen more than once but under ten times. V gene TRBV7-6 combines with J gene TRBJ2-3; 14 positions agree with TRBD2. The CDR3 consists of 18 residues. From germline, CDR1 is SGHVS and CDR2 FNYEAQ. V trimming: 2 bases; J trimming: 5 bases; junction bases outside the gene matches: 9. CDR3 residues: CASSLSFRGLAGVDTQYF. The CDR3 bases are TGTGCCAGCAGCTTATCGTTCCGGGGACTAGCGGGAGTAGATACGCAGTATTTT. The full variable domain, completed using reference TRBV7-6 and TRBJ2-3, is GAGVSQSPRYKVTKRGQDVALRCDPISGHVSLYWYRQALGQGPEFLTYFNYEAQQDKSGLPNDRFSAERPEGSISTLTIQRTEQRDSAMYRCASSLSFRGLAGVDTQYFGPGTRLTVL.

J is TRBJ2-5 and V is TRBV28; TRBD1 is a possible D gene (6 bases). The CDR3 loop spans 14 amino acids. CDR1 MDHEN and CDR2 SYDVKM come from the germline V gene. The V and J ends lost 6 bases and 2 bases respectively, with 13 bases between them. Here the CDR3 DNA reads TGTGCCAGCAGGTCGGCGGACAGACAAGAGACCCAGTACTTC. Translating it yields CASRSADRQETQYF. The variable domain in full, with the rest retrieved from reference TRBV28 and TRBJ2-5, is DVKVTQSSRYLVKRTGEKVFLECVQDMDHENMFWYRQDPGLGLRLIYFSYDVKMKEKGDIPEGYSVSREKKERFSLILESASTNQTSMYLCASRSADRQETQYFGPGTRLLVL.

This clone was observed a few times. CDR3 sequence: CAISHGTDKNTEAFF. CDR3 DNA sequence: TGTGCCATCAGTCATGGGACAGACAAGAACACTGAAGCTTTCTTT. The rearrangement joins TRBV10-3 to TRBJ1-1; 7 bases match TRBD1. This CDR3 comprises 15 residues. Trimming removed 5 bases from V and 1 base from J; junction bases left unmatched: 7. CDR1 is ENHRY, CDR2 SYGVKD, per germline.

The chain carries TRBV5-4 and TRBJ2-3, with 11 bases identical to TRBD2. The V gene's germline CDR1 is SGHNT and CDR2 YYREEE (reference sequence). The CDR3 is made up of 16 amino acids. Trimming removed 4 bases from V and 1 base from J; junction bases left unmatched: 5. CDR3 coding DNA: TGTGCCAGCAGCCCTTTAGCGGGAGGGGGCACAGATACGCAGTATTTT. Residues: CASSPLAGGGTDTQYF.

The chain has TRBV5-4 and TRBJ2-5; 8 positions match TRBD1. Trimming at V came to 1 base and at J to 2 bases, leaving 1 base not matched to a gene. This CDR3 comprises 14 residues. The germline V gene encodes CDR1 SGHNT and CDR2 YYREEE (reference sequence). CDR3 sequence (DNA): TGTGCCAGCAGCTTGACAGGGGGTCAAGAGACCCAGTACTTC. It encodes CASSLTGGQETQYF. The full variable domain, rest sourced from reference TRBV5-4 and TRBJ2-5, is ETGVTQSPTHLIKTRGQQVTLRCSSQSGHNTVSWYQQALGQGPQFIFQYYREEENGRGNFPPRFSGLQFPNYSSELNVNALELDDSALYLCASSLTGGQETQYFGPGTRLLVL.